These T cell receptor beta chains were read from a single sample in a study of T-cell memory formation after mild COVID-19. One entry per CDR3 protein, called by TCRdb with MiXCR from the 5' RACE reads. The sample shows 200,000 to 250,000 distinct CDR3 sequences, 9% to 10% of them seen only once. Sequencing used PBMCs or a T cell subset sorted from them (not recorded which). The origin of the receptors is a man aged 18-30 years who had mild COVID-19 (a few samples of this study predate the infection). Cell type and time point are not known. Both conserved end residues are part of each CDR3. A D gene is named only where the DNA matches it firmly. Some rows have no size entry. The others give once, few or many, or a class for an expanded clone.

D gene: NA
V gene: TRBV11-3
clone size: NA
J gene: TRBJ1-1
CDR3 protein: CASSFFPGTFLMCTEAFF
CDR3 DNA: TGTGCCAGCAGTTTTTTTCCCGGGACTTTCCTGATGTGCACTGAAGCTTTCTTT

D gene: NA
V gene: TRBV9
clone size: NA
J gene: TRBJ1-1
CDR3 protein: CASSVVEGGTEAFF
CDR3 DNA: TGTGCCAGCAGCGTGGTAGAGGGGGGTACTGAAGCTTTCTTT

D gene: NA
V gene: TRBV4-1
clone size: NA
J gene: TRBJ2-5
CDR3 protein: CASSLSRLPRQETQYF
CDR3 DNA: TGCGCCAGCAGCCTTTCCCGGCTCCCAAGACAAGAGACCCAGTACTTC

D gene: TRBD1
V gene: TRBV10-3
clone size: once
J gene: TRBJ2-7
CDR3 protein: CAISPGQAVIEQYF
CDR3 DNA: TGTGCCATCAGCCCGGGACAGGCCGTTATCGAGCAGTACTTC

D gene: NA
V gene: TRBV11-2
clone size: NA
J gene: TRBJ2-3
CDR3 protein: CASSLTQGTATQYF
CDR3 DNA: TGTGCCAGCAGCCTGACCCAGGGTACGGCTACGCAGTATTTT

D gene: NA
V gene: TRBV7-8
clone size: NA
J gene: TRBJ1-5
CDR3 protein: CASSLAKGRGNQPQHF
CDR3 DNA: TGTGCCAGCAGCTTAGCGAAGGGACGAGGCAATCAGCCCCAGCATTTT

D gene: TRBD2
V gene: TRBV7-9
clone size: NA
J gene: TRBJ2-5
CDR3 protein: CASSPSGGGETQYF
CDR3 DNA: TGTGCCAGCAGCCCTAGCGGGGGCGGCGAGACCCAGTACTTC

D gene: NA
V gene: TRBV20-1
clone size: few
J gene: TRBJ1-5
CDR3 protein: CSAVGQINQPQHF
CDR3 DNA: TGCAGTGCTGTCGGACAGATCAATCAGCCCCAGCATTTT

D gene: NA
V gene: TRBV7-2
clone size: few
J gene: TRBJ1-1
CDR3 protein: CASSLAVTRGTEAFF
CDR3 DNA: TGTGCCAGCAGCTTAGCGGTGACACGAGGGACTGAAGCTTTCTTT

D gene: TRBD1
V gene: TRBV2
clone size: many
J gene: TRBJ2-3
CDR3 protein: CASSMTGITDTQYF
CDR3 DNA: TGTGCCAGCAGCATGACAGGGATCACAGATACGCAGTATTTT

D gene: NA
V gene: TRBV4-1
clone size: few
J gene: TRBJ1-4
CDR3 protein: CASSRTTATNEKLFF
CDR3 DNA: TGCGCCAGCAGCCGGACGACAGCAACTAATGAAAAACTGTTTTTT

D gene: NA
V gene: TRBV11-2
clone size: few
J gene: TRBJ2-5
CDR3 protein: CASSLRDGQETQYF
CDR3 DNA: TGTGCCAGCAGCCTACGGGATGGGCAAGAGACCCAGTACTTC

D gene: TRBD2
V gene: TRBV10-3
clone size: NA
J gene: TRBJ2-3
CDR3 protein: CAIKIAGGDTDTQYF
CDR3 DNA: TGTGCCATCAAAATAGCGGGGGGCGACACAGATACGCAGTATTTT

D gene: TRBD1
V gene: TRBV10-3
clone size: NA
J gene: TRBJ2-2
CDR3 protein: CAISPLQGTGELFF
CDR3 DNA: TGTGCCATCAGCCCTCTACAGGGGACCGGGGAGCTGTTTTTT

D gene: NA
V gene: TRBV7-6
clone size: many
J gene: TRBJ2-1
CDR3 protein: CASSLVRGWEGEQFF
CDR3 DNA: TGTGCCAGCAGCTTAGTTCGGGGCTGGGAAGGCGAGCAGTTCTTC

D gene: TRBD1
V gene: TRBV7-2
clone size: few
J gene: TRBJ2-2
CDR3 protein: CASSRQGARSGELFF
CDR3 DNA: TGTGCCAGCAGCCGACAGGGGGCGCGGTCCGGGGAGCTGTTTTTT

D gene: NA
V gene: TRBV4-3
clone size: many
J gene: TRBJ2-1
CDR3 protein: CASSNDRQSIYEQFF
CDR3 DNA: TGCGCCAGCAGCAACGACAGGCAGTCTATCTATGAGCAGTTCTTC

D gene: TRBD2
V gene: TRBV7-7
clone size: few
J gene: TRBJ2-5
CDR3 protein: CASSRGGTYQETQYF
CDR3 DNA: TGTGCTAGCAGCCGGGGGGGGACGTACCAAGAGACCCAGTACTTC

D gene: TRBD2
V gene: TRBV3-1
clone size: few
J gene: TRBJ2-1
CDR3 protein: CASRGVDEQFF
CDR3 DNA: TGTGCCAGCCGGGGGGTAGATGAGCAGTTCTTC

D gene: NA
V gene: TRBV7-9
clone size: NA
J gene: TRBJ2-1
CDR3 protein: CASSTPFGKEQFF
CDR3 DNA: TGTGCCAGCAGCACCCCTTTCGGGAAGGAGCAGTTCTTC

D gene: NA
V gene: TRBV5-1
clone size: many
J gene: TRBJ2-1
CDR3 protein: CASSPSRGRSPNEQFF
CDR3 DNA: TGCGCCAGCAGCCCAAGTCGGGGAAGGTCCCCCAATGAGCAGTTCTTC

D gene: TRBD1
V gene: TRBV7-7
clone size: many
J gene: TRBJ2-5
CDR3 protein: CASSLAPTGKGETQYF
CDR3 DNA: TGTGCCAGCAGCTTAGCTCCGACAGGGAAAGGGGAGACCCAGTACTTC

D gene: NA
V gene: TRBV11-1
clone size: few
J gene: TRBJ2-3
CDR3 protein: CASSLRPGLSTDTQYF
CDR3 DNA: TGTGCCAGCAGCTTACGTCCGGGTCTGAGCACAGATACGCAGTATTTT

D gene: NA
V gene: TRBV5-1
clone size: many
J gene: TRBJ2-1
CDR3 protein: CASSLVGRSGQFF
CDR3 DNA: TGCGCCAGCAGCTTGGTGGGGAGGTCTGGGCAGTTCTTC

D gene: TRBD1
V gene: TRBV5-1
clone size: many
J gene: TRBJ2-3
CDR3 protein: CASSLRYRDRVQYF
CDR3 DNA: TGCGCCAGCAGCTTAAGATACCGGGACAGGGTGCAGTATTTT